In its sample, the clone carrying this TCR beta chain was seen a few times. The TCR alpha and TCR beta cDNA libraries, bearing sample barcodes and UMIs, were generated by 5'RACE using constant-segment primers. TCRdb re-analysed the 5' RACE reads in MiXCR, keeping a single row per CDR3 protein. This sample has about 620,000 distinct CDR3 sequences, with about a sixth found just once. The V gene's germline CDR1 is SGHNT and CDR2 YENEEA. Trimming took 3 bases from V and 5 from J, leaving 12 bases between them. This CDR3 is 14 amino acids long. The source of the sample is a study of T-cell memory formation after mild COVID-19.

The origin of this receptor is an adult woman who had mild COVID-19 (a few samples of this study predate the infection). Cell type and time point are not known. The sequencing input was PBMCs or a T cell subset sorted from them (not recorded which). V usage is TRBV11-3 and J usage is TRBJ2-3; tentatively, D is TRBD1 (6 bases). The CDR3 region has the DNA TGTGCCAGCAGCTTTTGGGGGCCCCTAGATACGCAGTATTTT. It codes for CASSFWGPLDTQYF.